A single sample gave rise to the 16 T cell receptor beta chains below, sequenced in a study of CD8 T cells in Susac syndrome. With random hexamers, reverse transcription was performed on 0.5 to 1 ug of RNA. TCRdb reprocessed the immunoSEQ multiplex PCR reads with MiXCR, giving one entry per CDR3 protein. The table includes about 140,000 distinct CDR3 sequences, about 94% detected once. Sequenced material: CD8+ T cells from PBMCs. Receptors originate from a human donor in good health.

The genes are TRBV7-9 and TRBJ2-5, with 14 bases identical to TRBD2. This CDR3 is built from 15 residues. With V trimmed by 6 bases and J by 3 bases, 3 bases remained unmatched. Per the germline V gene, CDR1 is SEHNR and CDR2 is FQNEAQ (reference sequence). CDR3 amino acids: CASRQTSGREETQYF. The CDR3 bases are TGTGCCAGCAGACAGACTAGCGGGAGGGAAGAGACCCAGTACTTC.

This chain uses TRBV29-1 with TRBJ2-7, with a possible D match to TRBD2 (5 bases). This CDR3 has 11 amino acids. CDR1 is SQVTM and CDR2 is ANQGSEA in the germline V gene. Between the trimmed V and J ends, which lost 5 bases and 4 bases, there was a span of 9 bases. DNA of the CDR3: TGCAGCGTTTTCCTAGCATACGAGCAGTACTTC. Translation: CSVFLAYEQYF.

This chain connects TRBV27 to TRBJ1-2, with 9 bases identical to TRBD1. The CDR3 has 14 residues. V shed 5 bases and J 7 bases; nucleotides not matched to a gene: 8. Looked up from germline, CDR1 is MNHEY and CDR2 is SMNVEV (reference sequence). The CDR3 DNA reads TGTGCCAGCAGTGGGACAGGGAATCCGTTTGGCTACACCTTC. Its translation is CASSGTGNPFGYTF.

This rearrangement joins TRBV12-3 or TRBV12-4 to TRBJ1-1; D unclear. The CDR3 extends over 11 amino acids. Deletions cut 3 bases from V and 6 bases from J, with 5 bases between. The CDR3 sequence: CASSFTPEAFF. The DNA for the CDR3 is TGTGCCAGCAGTTTCACACCTGAAGCTTTCTTT.

V is TRBV27 and J is TRBJ1-2, with 12 bases identical to TRBD1. The CDR3 consists of 16 residues. CDR1 is MNHEY and CDR2 is SMNVEV in the germline V gene (reference sequence). The ends lost 10 bases at V and 4 bases at J; junction bases unmatched: 13. The CDR3 spells CATSGTGGLRSYGYTF. The CDR3 coding sequence is TGTGCCACCTCCGGGACAGGGGGCCTCCGAAGCTATGGCTACACCTTC.

The V and J genes are TRBV5-4 and TRBJ2-7; possible D gene TRBD1, 7 bases. From germline, CDR1 is SGHNT and CDR2 YYREEE (reference sequence). The V gene lost 3 bases and the J gene lost 2 bases, with 15 bases spanning the gap. The CDR3 is 15 amino acids. The CDR3 region is CASSSGDSPTYEQYF. Here the CDR3 DNA reads TGTGCCAGCAGCTCGGGGGACAGTCCGACCTACGAGCAGTACTTC.

V is TRBV6-6 and J is TRBJ1-4; D gene unclear. V lost 0 bases and J 12 bases, leaving 8 bases between the germline ends. Germline-derived CDR1 and CDR2 are MNHNY and SVGAGI (reference sequence). The length of the CDR3 is 12 residues. The CDR3 loop reads CASSYSREELFF. The CDR3 DNA sequence: TGTGCCAGCAGTTACTCACGGGAGGAACTGTTTTTT.

V gene TRBV11-2 combines with J gene TRBJ2-7; TRBD2 might be the D (5 bases). Germline V gives CDR1 SGHAT, CDR2 FQNNGV. The V end was cut by 7 bases, the J end by 5 bases, with 18 bases between. The CDR3 consists of 14 residues. The CDR3 here is CASTHPVGADEQYF. CDR3 sequence (DNA): TGTGCCAGCACCCATCCGGTCGGAGCGGACGAGCAGTACTTC.

This chain joins TRBV28 and TRBJ2-7; the match to TRBD1 covers 7 bases. Losses at the gene ends were 6 bases for V and 0 bases for J; bases not matched to a gene: 5. This CDR3 spans 14 amino acids. Germline values: CDR1 MDHEN, CDR2 SYDVKM. Written as DNA, the CDR3 is TGTGCCAGCAGCCCACAGGGGTTCTCCTACGAGCAGTACTTC. The encoded protein is CASSPQGFSYEQYF. Combining the CDR3 with reference TRBV28 and TRBJ2-7 gives the whole variable domain DVKVTQSSRYLVKRTGEKVFLECVQDMDHENMFWYRQDPGLGLRLIYFSYDVKMKEKGDIPEGYSVSREKKERFSLILESASTNQTSMYLCASSPQGFSYEQYFGPGTRLTVT.

The chain combines TRBV7-9 with TRBJ1-2; D remains unclear. V was clipped by 5 bases and J by 4 bases, with 11 bases between them. Germline V gene data show CDR1 as SEHNR and CDR2 as FQNEAQ (reference sequence). The CDR3 covers 13 residues. CDR3 DNA sequence: TGTGCCAGCAGCCCCCCAGGCAGCTATGGCTACACCTTC. It yields the protein CASSPPGSYGYTF.

This clonotype has only one observation. The gene calls are TRBV7-9 and TRBJ1-2; TRBD1 is a possible D gene (5 bases). Per the germline V gene, CDR1 is SEHNR and CDR2 is FQNEAQ (reference sequence). V lost 5 bases, J lost 6 bases, and 10 bases lay in between. The CDR3 length is 12 residues. CDR3 loop: CASSQGFHGYTF. CDR3 nucleotide sequence: TGTGCCAGCAGCCAGGGTTTCCATGGCTACACCTTC.

The rearrangement joins TRBV7-8 to TRBJ2-3; tentative D call: TRBD2 (5 bases). The CDR3 covers 15 residues. Germline loops: CDR1 SGHVS, CDR2 FQNEAQ. Trimming shortened V by 10 bases and J by 3 bases, and 20 bases separated the two germline ends. DNA for the CDR3: TGTGCCACTCAGCTTATGAGTAGCGCAACAGATACGCAGTATTTT. Translating gives CATQLMSSATDTQYF.

The chain recombines TRBV29-1 with TRBJ2-7, with 7 bases fitting TRBD1. The trim removed 3 bases at V and 5 bases at J, leaving 7 bases unmatched. In germline, CDR1 is SQVTM, CDR2 ANQGSEA. The CDR3 is 13 residues long. The CDR3: CSVDGTAPNEQYF. The CDR3 bases are TGCAGCGTTGATGGGACAGCCCCGAACGAGCAGTACTTC.

The chain combines TRBV9 with TRBJ2-1; TRBD1 aligns across 7 bases. CDR1 is SGDLS, CDR2 YYNGEE, per germline. Losses at the gene ends were 0 bases for V and 2 bases for J; bases not matched to a gene: 5. The CDR3 is 16 amino acids. The CDR3 loop is CASSVDIRGTYNEQFF. CDR3 coding DNA: TGTGCCAGCAGCGTAGATATCAGGGGGACCTACAATGAGCAGTTCTTC. Based on the CDR3 plus reference TRBV9 and TRBJ2-1, the full variable domain is DSGVTQTPKHLITATGQRVTLRCSPRSGDLSVYWYQQSLDQGLQFLIQYYNGEERAKGNILERFSAQQFPDLHSELNLSSLELGDSALYFCASSVDIRGTYNEQFFGPGTRLTVL.

The sample holds one count of this clonotype. This chain uses TRBV9 with TRBJ2-5, with 8 bases lining up with TRBD1. CDR1 is SGDLS and CDR2 is YYNGEE in the germline V gene. The CDR3 runs to 15 residues. V trimming: 4 bases; J trimming: 1 base; junction bases outside the gene matches: 6. CDR3 coding DNA: TGTGCCAGCAGCTCACAAACAGGGGGCCAAGAGACCCAGTACTTC. Residues: CASSSQTGGQETQYF.

This sequence joins TRBV20-1 and TRBJ2-7; D is uncertain. The V gene lost 0 bases and the J gene lost 3 bases, with 9 bases spanning the gap. The CDR3 totals 13 residues. Germline lookup yields CDR1 DFQATT and CDR2 SNEGSKA (reference sequence). CDR3 amino acids: CSARDPRHYEQYF. Here the CDR3 DNA reads TGCAGTGCTAGAGATCCTAGGCACTACGAGCAGTACTTC.